This T cell receptor (beta chain) was sequenced for a study of blood T cell repertoires in COVID-19. Study at large: Specimens from acute and convalescent COVID-19 originated in the United States, Italy and Spain. T cells, B-cell-depleted T cells, or PBMCs provided the cDNA or gDNA that served as material.

Of note for this clone: This CDR3 is also generated by other DNA sequences in the sample.

As handled by the study authors: Scientists estimated how many nucleated cells there were by amplifying reference gene primers. Assay: immunoSEQ multiplex PCR; the TCRdb copy retains only in-frame clones and omits some. The D gene and trimming were derived from the DNA, and the V and J assignments and clone size from that table. The sample yields around 190,000 clones, approximately 85% seen once. Germline assignment: CDR1 SGHRS and CDR2 YFSETQ. This CDR3 region has 14 residues. Trimming pared 0 bases from V and 3 bases from J, leaving 10 bases between. The origin of this receptor is a woman aged 55-70 years with acute or convalescent COVID-19. The specimen was peripheral blood. V is TRBV5-1 and J is TRBJ2-7; a weak D match, TRBD1 (6 bases). CDR3: CASSLGQGFYEQYF. CDR3 nucleotides: TGCGCCAGCAGCTTGGGGCAGGGGTTCTACGAGCAGTACTTC.